The present T cell receptor beta chain was sequenced within a study of spatial heterogeneity in lung cancer. For the study at large: The average appearance count of each unique TCR and UMI combination in raw reads was more than nine. Findings and limits, study-wide: Intratumoral expanded alpha and beta TCR counts were found to track tumor mutation counts.

Trimming removed 2 bases from V and 1 base from J, with 11 bases in between. Germline CDR1 reads SGHNT; CDR2 reads YYREEE (reference sequence). CDR3 length: 15 residues. By sample fraction, this clonotype is medium-sized. As yet, its antigen is unknown. The time point is: sample taken at primary tumor resection. Sequencing covered unsorted whole RNA taken from tumor, nontumor lung or frozen PBMC. MiXCR was run by TCRdb on the 5' RACE reads, yielding one entry per CDR3 protein. In the table there are some 10,000 distinct CDR3 sequences, approximately 5% of which are singletons. The sequence came from a female donor with early-stage non-small cell lung cancer. This sample comprised lung tumor tissue, obtained at surgery. The rearrangement links TRBV5-4 to TRBJ2-3; D is perhaps TRBD1 or TRBD2 (6 bases each). Here the CDR3 DNA reads TGTGCCAGCAGCTTAGAGGAGGGGGGCACAGATACGCAGTATTTT. Translating it yields CASSLEEGGTDTQYF.